The TCR beta chain under discussion was sequenced for a study of metastatic and nonmetastatic thyroid tumors. About the research overall: Repertoire comparison spanned blood and tumor or nodule tissue of malignant and benign thyroid patients. Whole-study findings and limits: As reported, TCR beta diversity in blood and tumor was significantly higher in malignant thyroid tumors than in benign nodules.

Authors' data handling: It was from CDR3 differences across clinicopathological groups that a distant-metastasis classifier for papillary thyroid cancer was built. With MiXCR, TCRdb reprocessed the PCR reads. The V and J calls shown here were made by TCRdb, not taken from the authors' results. Here the sample spans roughly 46,000 clones, under 25% being singletons. The CDR3 covers 12 residues. The germline V gene has CDR1 GTSNPN and CDR2 SVGIG (reference sequence). V lost 5 bases and J lost 5; bases outside the gene matches: 5. No patient received treatment before thyroid surgery. In its sample, this clone ranks as medium-sized. Its matching antigen is unknown.

Sample: blood. The rearrangement uses TRBV30 and TRBJ1-1; 7 bases are shared with TRBD1. The sequence was obtained from a male donor with papillary thyroid cancer or a benign thyroid nodule (not recorded which). Some clones in this sample may be carry-over from other donors' samples. The CDR3 loop reads CAWGHRGTEAFF. The CDR3 DNA reads as TGTGCCTGGGGCCACAGGGGTACTGAAGCTTTCTTT.